One and the same sample provided the 12 T cell receptor beta chains below, sequenced in a study of spatial heterogeneity in lung cancer. Overall study findings and caveats: Tracking of tumor mutation counts was seen in expanded intratumoral alpha and beta TCR counts.

TCRdb reanalysed the 5' RACE reads using MiXCR and keeps one entry per CDR3 protein. The profile shows 11,000 to 15,000 distinct CDR3 sequences, approximately 4.5% of them singletons. Their recognized antigens are unknown. Sample time point: sample taken at primary tumor resection. The material was lung tumor tissue, obtained at surgery. These TCRs come from a female donor with early-stage non-small cell lung cancer.

This clonotype was detected many times. This beta chain came through as a stray read in a library set up for alpha chains, and its size says little. V and J are TRBV7-2 and TRBJ2-7; a weak D match, TRBD1 (6 bases). CDR1 and CDR2 from the germline V gene are SGHTA and FQGNSA. The V end lost 1 base, the J end lost 2 bases, and 9 bases lay between the germline ends. CDR3 length equals 14 residues. In nucleotides, the CDR3 is TGTGCCAGCAGCTTAGAACAGGGTCCCTACGAGCAGTACTTC. It codes for CASSLEQGPYEQYF.

The table lists this clonotype with many counts. This beta chain is an unintended read in a library built for alpha chains; its size means little. This sequence joins TRBV2 and TRBJ2-2; D tentatively fits TRBD1 or TRBD2 (5 bases each). CDR1 and CDR2 (germline): SNHLY, FYNNEI. V gave up 3 bases and J gave up 7 bases, with 9 bases separating them. The CDR3 extends over 13 amino acids. In DNA, the CDR3 is TGTGCCAGCAGTGAGGGGGTGGTCGGGGAGCTGTTTTTT. It encodes CASSEGVVGELFF. The complete variable domain, with remaining parts taken from reference TRBV2 and TRBJ2-2, reads EPEVTQTPSHQVTQMGQEVILRCVPISNHLYFYWYRQILGQKVEFLVSFYNNEISEKSEIFDDQFSVERPDGSNFTLKIRSTKLEDSAMYFCASSEGVVGELFFGEGSRLTVL.

This clonotype is categorized as medium-sized. This beta chain slipped into a library made for alpha chains as a stray read, so its size is not meaningful. V is TRBV7-2 and J is TRBJ2-3; either TRBD1 or TRBD2 may fit D (5 bases each). CDR3 size: 12 residues. From germline, CDR1 is SGHTA and CDR2 FQGNSA. V was cut by 5 bases and J by 8 bases, with 11 bases left in between. For the CDR3, the DNA is TGTGCCAGCAGCCGTCCTGGGGGTACGCAGTATTTT. Residues: CASSRPGGTQYF.

This clonotype was recorded at least ten times. This beta chain lies outside the target of a library built for alpha chains; its clone size means little. The chain carries TRBV5-6 and TRBJ1-2; no clear D. Germline assignment: CDR1 SGHDT and CDR2 YYEEEE. The V end lost 1 base, the J end lost 3 bases, and 4 bases lay between the germline ends. The CDR3 length is 12 residues. This chain's CDR3 is CASSLTDYGYTF. The CDR3 DNA follows: TGTGCCAGCAGCTTGACGGACTATGGCTACACCTTC. Full variable domain (remainder filled in from reference TRBV5-6 and TRBJ1-2): DAGVTQSPTHLIKTRGQQVTLRCSPKSGHDTVSWYQQALGQGPQFIFQYYEEEERQRGNFPDRFSGHQFPNYSSELNVNALLLGDSALYLCASSLTDYGYTFGSGTRLTVV.

In this sample, this clonotype turned up many times. This beta chain is off target for a library built for alpha chains, so its abundance means little. This rearrangement joins TRBV7-9 to TRBJ1-4, with 9 nucleotides matching TRBD1. V shed 5 bases, J shed 3 bases, and the junction held 4 bases outside the gene matches. CDR1 is SEHNR, CDR2 FQNEAQ, per germline (reference sequence). This CDR3 has 15 amino acids. The CDR3 is CASSARQGANEKLFF. The CDR3 DNA reads TGTGCCAGCAGCGCCCGACAGGGGGCTAATGAAAAACTGTTTTTT.

This clonotype was seen at least ten times. This beta chain lies outside the target of a library built for alpha chains; its clone size means little. V gene TRBV9 combines with J gene TRBJ1-2; perhaps TRBD1 as D (5 bases). This CDR3 comprises 14 residues. V gave up 4 bases and J gave up 4 bases, with 14 bases separating them. Germline loops: CDR1 SGDLS, CDR2 YYNGEE. Written as DNA, the CDR3 is TGTGCCAGCAGCTCCTCGGGGGTCGGCTATGGCTACACCTTC. As protein: CASSSSGVGYGYTF.

This clonotype was counted ten times or more. Being off target in a library aimed at alpha chains, this beta chain has a size of little meaning. The J gene is TRBJ2-2, the V gene TRBV6-2 or TRBV6-3; 11 bases agree with TRBD2. This CDR3 contains 16 residues. The V and J ends lost 6 bases and 2 bases, in that order; junction bases with no gene match: 5. Germline V gene sequence: CDR1 MNHEY, CDR2 SVGEGT. In DNA, the CDR3 is TGTGCCAGCAGAGGCCTAGCGGGGGGCAACACCGGGGAGCTGTTTTTT. As protein: CASRGLAGGNTGELFF.

The sample holds many counts of this clonotype. Because this beta chain is a stray read in a library intended to capture alpha chains, its abundance should not be given much weight. The chain joins TRBV6-1 to TRBJ2-5, with D uncertain. Germline CDR1 and CDR2: MNHNS and SASEGT. The CDR3 covers 13 residues. Trimming cost V 1 base and J 2 bases, with 5 bases left between them. DNA of the CDR3: TGTGCCAGCAGTGAAGGATGGCAAGAGACCCAGTACTTC. Its protein product is CASSEGWQETQYF.

This clonotype qualifies as large (0.1 to 1%). Since it is a stray read in a library aimed at alpha chains, this beta chain has a size that is not meaningful. The chain employs TRBV11-2 and TRBJ1-1; D not certain. The CDR3 loop spans 16 amino acids. The germline gives CDR1 SGHAT, CDR2 FQNNGV. Trimming removed 2 bases at V and 2 bases at J, with 15 bases between. CDR3 region: CASSLKLQKSNTEAFF. CDR3 in DNA: TGTGCCAGCAGCTTAAAGTTGCAGAAGAGTAACACTGAAGCTTTCTTT.

This clonotype was recorded many times. The library was designed around alpha chains, so this beta chain is a stray read whose abundance carries little weight. This chain connects TRBV5-5 to TRBJ1-4; D call uncertain. Trimming left V 0 bases short and J 11 bases short, with 17 bases between. Looked up from germline, CDR1 is SGHKS and CDR2 is YYEKEE (reference sequence). This CDR3 comprises 15 residues. For the CDR3, the DNA is TGTGCCAGCAGCTTGGTTTCGACACACCAAGGGAAACTGTTTTTT. Amino acids: CASSLVSTHQGKLFF.

The sample holds many counts of this clonotype. The library was designed around alpha chains, so this beta chain is a stray read whose abundance carries little weight. V usage is TRBV25-1 and J usage is TRBJ1-5; 7 bases are shared with TRBD1. V lost 8 bases, J lost 0 bases, and 1 base stayed unmatched. This CDR3 has 13 amino acids. The germline CDR1 and CDR2 sequences are MGHDK and SYGVNS. CDR3 DNA sequence: TGTGCCAGCCCAGGGGGTAGCAATCAGCCCCAGCATTTT. Translated, it gives CASPGGSNQPQHF.

This clonotype was counted at least ten times. This beta chain lies outside the target of a library built for alpha chains; its clone size means little. This chain connects TRBV4-1 to TRBJ2-2; 10 positions match TRBD2. Losses at the gene ends were 1 base for V and 5 bases for J; bases not matched to a gene: 7. The germline CDR1 and CDR2 sequences are MGHRA and YSYEKL. The CDR3 runs 17 residues. CDR3 coding DNA: TGCGCCAGCAGCCAAGGGCCCGCTAGCGGGGGAACCGGGGAGCTGTTTTTT. Translating gives CASSQGPASGGTGELFF.